A selection of T cell receptor beta chains follows, all from one sample in a study of beta chain features in type 1 diabetes. Libraries were prepared by immunoSEQ multiplex PCR; TCRdb keeps only in-frame clonotypes and omits some of them. The table lists 500,000 to 650,000 clones, around 11% of them singletons. The sequencing sample was made of naive CD4+ T cells from blood. These receptors all stem from a man aged 25-45 years with type 1 diabetes. CDR3s include the opening cysteine and the closing phenylalanine or tryptophan. D genes are given only for firm matches. A clone size is listed for some rows: how often the clone was seen (once, few, many), or a class if it is expanded.

clone size | D gene | J gene | V gene | CDR3 DNA | CDR3 protein
NA | TRBD1 | TRBJ1-3 | TRBV4-2 | TGTGCCAGCAGCCAAGGGACCGGGACAGCCGGAAACACCATATATTTT | CASSQGTGTAGNTIYF
NA | NA | TRBJ1-5 | TRBV21-1 | TGTGCCAGCAGCAAAAGAGGGGGCAGGGAGGGCAATCAGCCCCAGCATTTT | CASSKRGGREGNQPQHF
NA | NA | TRBJ1-2 | TRBV5-4 | TGTGCCAGCAGCTTACTACAGGGCCCCTATGGCTACACCTTC | CASSLLQGPYGYTF
NA | NA | TRBJ2-2 | TRBV21-1 | TGTGCCAGCACCACAGGGGGTACCGGGGAGCTGTTTTTT | CASTTGGTGELFF
few | NA | TRBJ2-7 | TRBV6-5 | TGTGCCAGCAGTTACTCAGCTGGGCTCTACGAGCAGTACTTC | CASSYSAGLYEQYF
NA | NA | TRBJ1-5 | TRBV4-1 | TGCGCCAGCAGCCAAGGGGATTTCAGGGATTCTGGTCAGCCCCAGCATTTT | CASSQGDFRDSGQPQHF
few | NA | TRBJ1-4 | TRBV30 | TGTGCCTGGAGTGTACAGGGAGATGAAAAACTGTTTTTT | CAWSVQGDEKLFF
few | NA | TRBJ2-3 | TRBV6-5 | TGTGCCAGCAGTCAAGGGACTGGCACAGATACGCAGTATTTT | CASSQGTGTDTQYF
NA | NA | TRBJ2-2 | TRBV29-1 | TGCAGCGGTTTACAGGGCCGGGCGAGCGGGGAGCTGTTTTTT | CSGLQGRASGELFF
NA | TRBD1 | TRBJ2-7 | TRBV6-6 | TGTGCCAGCAGAACAGGGGGCGGTTTCTACGAGCAGTACTTC | CASRTGGGFYEQYF
NA | TRBD1 | TRBJ1-1 | TRBV19 | TGTGCCAGTAGTATCGGGACAGCGGTTGAAGCTTTCTTT | CASSIGTAVEAFF
NA | NA | TRBJ2-6 | TRBV7-2 | TGTGCCAGCAGCCCCATCTCTGGGGCCAACGTCCTGACTTTC | CASSPISGANVLTF
few | NA | TRBJ1-2 | TRBV4-2 | TGTGCCAGCAGCCAAGATACACCGGTTGGCTATGGCTACACCTTC | CASSQDTPVGYGYTF
NA | NA | TRBJ2-7 | TRBV28 | TGTGCCAGCAGTTTAATCGGGGAAACGGGAGAGCAGTACTTC | CASSLIGETGEQYF
NA | NA | TRBJ1-2 | TRBV25-1 | TGTGCCAGCAGTGATCGGTGGGAATCAGAAAACTATGGCTACACCTTC | CASSDRWESENYGYTF
few | TRBD2 | TRBJ2-2 | TRBV28 | TGTGCCAGCAGTTTATTTGTTCTAGCGGGGCCAACTCTAACCGGGGAGCTGTTTTTT | CASSLFVLAGPTLTGELFF
once | NA | TRBJ2-6 | TRBV4-1 | TGCGCCAGCAGCCAAACTGACCCGGGACGATTTAGCTCTGGGGCCAACGTCCTGACTTTC | CASSQTDPGRFSSGANVLTF
NA | NA | TRBJ2-6 | TRBV29-1 | TGCGCCGGGGGTTCCGGGGCCAACGTCCTGACTTTC | CAGGSGANVLTF
NA | NA | TRBJ1-1 | TRBV6-5 | TGTGCCAGCAGTTCGGGGTTACGAGCTTTCTTT | CASSSGLRAFF
few | TRBD1 | TRBJ1-3 | TRBV30 | TGTGCCTGGAGTACGGGACAGTCGTCTGGAAACACCATATATTTT | CAWSTGQSSGNTIYF
NA | NA | TRBJ1-6 | TRBV11-3 | TGTGCCAGCAGCTTAGATGACGGATCTAATTCACCCCTCCACTTT | CASSLDDGSNSPLHF
few | NA | TRBJ1-1 | TRBV6-6 | TGTGCCAGCAGTTACTCTACGAACACTGAAGCTTTCTTT | CASSYSTNTEAFF
NA | NA | TRBJ2-1 | TRBV25-1 | TGTGCCAGCACCCGCACCTGGGACTTTGACAATGAGCAGTTCTTC | CASTRTWDFDNEQFF
NA | TRBD1 | TRBJ1-5 | TRBV30 | TGTGCCTGGAGTGTAGCGGGACAGCACAATCAGCCCCAGCATTTT | CAWSVAGQHNQPQHF
few | NA | TRBJ1-5 | TRBV7-2 | TGTGCCAGCAGCTCCGGACGAACCAATCAGCCCCAGCATTTT | CASSSGRTNQPQHF
few | NA | TRBJ2-2 | TRBV4-3 | TGCGCCAGCAGCCAAAACAGTAGGGACACCGGGGAGCTGTTTTTT | CASSQNSRDTGELFF
NA | TRBD2 | TRBJ2-5 | TRBV9 | TGTGCCAGCAGCGTAGGCGGGGAGGGGGAGACCCAGTACTTC | CASSVGGEGETQYF
once | NA | TRBJ1-2 | TRBV4-3 | TGCGCCAGCAGCCAAGAGCCAGGGAACTATGGCTACACCTTC | CASSQEPGNYGYTF
NA | NA | TRBJ1-4 | TRBV4-3 | TGCGCCAGCAGCCAGGATCCGAGGGGAGTTAATGAAAAACTGTTTTTT | CASSQDPRGVNEKLFF
few | NA | TRBJ2-7 | TRBV7-2 | TGTGCCAGCAGCTCAAGTGGCGAGCAGTACTTC | CASSSSGEQYF
few | NA | TRBJ2-1 | TRBV7-2 | TGTGCCAGCACTACTGACAGCTCCTACAATGAGCAGTTCTTC | CASTTDSSYNEQFF